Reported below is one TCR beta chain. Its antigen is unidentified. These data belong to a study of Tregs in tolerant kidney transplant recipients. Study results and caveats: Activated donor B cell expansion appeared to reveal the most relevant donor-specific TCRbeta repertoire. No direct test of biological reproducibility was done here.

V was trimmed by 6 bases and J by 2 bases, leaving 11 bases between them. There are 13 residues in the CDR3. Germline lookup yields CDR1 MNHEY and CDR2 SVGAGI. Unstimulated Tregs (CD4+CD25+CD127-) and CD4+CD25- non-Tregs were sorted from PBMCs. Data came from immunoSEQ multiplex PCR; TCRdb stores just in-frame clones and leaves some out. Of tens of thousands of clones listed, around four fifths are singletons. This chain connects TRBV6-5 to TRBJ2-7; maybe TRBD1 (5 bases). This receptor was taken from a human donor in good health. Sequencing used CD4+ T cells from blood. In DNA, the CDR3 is TGTGCCAGCAGCCGCCCGACAGCCTACGAGCAGTACTTC. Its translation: CASSRPTAYEQYF.